The subject of this entry is one T cell receptor (beta chain). Its antigen is not identified. The data belong to a study of T cell repertoires in ileal Crohn's disease. Overall study context: About half of patients got postoperative therapy: around 10 thiopurines, 18 anti-TNF.

With 0 bases clipped from V and 2 bases from J, the junction kept 5 bases outside the gene matches. The CDR3 is 16 residues long. Looked up from germline, CDR1 is SGHDT and CDR2 is YYEEEE. The study's findings and limits: Sorted CD8 T cells held more high-frequency clones than CD4.

This table comes from immunoSEQ multiplex PCR, and its TCRdb copy is limited to in-frame clones, with some not included. The sample contains about 5,000 clones, 95% of which appear only once. The source is an adult with Crohn's disease. Sequencing used ileal tissue. This chain connects TRBV5-6 to TRBJ2-3; 8 bases agree with TRBD2. In DNA, the CDR3 is TGTGCCAGCAGCTTGGCGGTAGCGGGGACCACAGATACGCAGTATTTT. It encodes CASSLAVAGTTDTQYF.